This T cell receptor beta chain was obtained from a study of cytomegalovirus exposure and HLA in healthy donors. Germline CDR1 is MDHEN and CDR2 is SYDVKM. The trim removed 6 bases at V and 6 bases at J, leaving 6 bases unmatched. CDR3 length: 14 amino acids. A multiplex PCR was run with 60 Vbeta primers and 13 Jbeta primers. Using immunoSEQ multiplex PCR, the repertoire was profiled, and TCRdb retains in-frame clones only, with some absent. The data contain over 130,000 clones, around 80% of them singletons. The V call is TRBV28, the J call TRBJ2-7; the match to TRBD1 covers 12 bases. The TCR was taken from a female donor in good health and CMV-seronegative. The sample consisted of PBMCs. In DNA, the CDR3 is TGTGCCAGCAGCTCGGGACAGGGGGCAGGCGAGCAGTACTTC. The encoded protein is CASSSGQGAGEQYF.